Listed below are T cell receptor beta chains from one sample, sequenced in a study of shared clonotypes between healthy human individuals. Assay: immunoSEQ multiplex PCR; the TCRdb copy retains only in-frame clones and omits some. The sample carries roughly 2,000,000 clones, over 85% recorded once. Sequences were obtained from naive CD8+ T cells sorted from blood. These receptors were collected from a man aged 18 to 30 in good health. The CDR3 runs from the conserved cysteine through the conserved F or W.

CASSYLETQYF TRBV6-6 11
CASSEFGNEKLFF TRBV25-1 13
CASSEEQDRNREQYF TRBV6-1 15
CASSPGGAAYEQYF TRBV11-2 14
CASSLRVEESTEAFF TRBV5-5 15
CASSVWTNTEAFF TRBV28 13
CASSALAGYEQFF TRBV9 13
CANGQGDNSPLHF TRBV6-1 13
CASSLARGKGTEAFF TRBV7-9 15
CASPHWTGEKLFF TRBV6-1 13
CASTVGPIYEQYF TRBV6-5 13
CASSVDTGGFEQFF TRBV9 14
CASSFDLTSGGSDEQFF TRBV28 17
CASSPTSGSYNEQFF TRBV4-1 15
CASSQDWGGGEQYF TRBV4-3 14
CASSRTGYGEQYF TRBV5-6 13
CASSIVSGGYGELFF TRBV19 15
CASSAQRLYNEQFF TRBV7-6 14
CASSPGTQETQYF TRBV7-9 13
CASSLPRTSGSYEQYF TRBV27 16
CASSPLGSGANVLTF TRBV28 15
CASSPTEDTEAFF TRBV28 13
CASSQDADLNQPQHF TRBV4-1 15
CASISGQSYEQYF TRBV27 13
CASSSPWGTGYTGELFF TRBV5-4 17
CASSPTINTHLNTEAFF TRBV28 17
CASSGERGVTDTQYF TRBV5-1 15
CASSLALSGAYSQPQHF TRBV7-8 17
CASSFLDSPVAKNIQYF TRBV7-9 17
CASSYRISYEQYF TRBV27 13
CASSLGVMGNEQFF TRBV27 14
CASSPVGGRANEQFF TRBV5-1 15
CASSTSRTVEAFF TRBV7-9 13
CASSLGDYQNEQFF TRBV5-6 14
CASSIRLRKAGYGYTF TRBV19 16
CASSLLAGGPRETQYF TRBV27 16
CASSYSYNSPLHF TRBV6-5 13
CASSFFGGVAETQYF TRBV5-4 15
CASSLGPSYEQYF TRBV11-2 13
CASSAEGPYEQYF TRBV9 13
CARSLVAVEQFF TRBV7-5 12
CASMIQEAGEDEKLFF TRBV4-2 16
CASGRASYVYQPQHF TRBV28 15
CASSPMGGADTEAFF TRBV19 15
CASSYYPAGTDEQYF TRBV6-5 15
CASSSPTSGYEQYF TRBV11-2 14
CASSSTSGNQPQHF TRBV7-9 14
CASSSVAGVWNNEQFF TRBV6-5 16
CASSLTPAGFGYTF TRBV11-2 14
CASSLEGTDTQYF TRBV13 13
CAWDTGTGNTIYF TRBV30 13